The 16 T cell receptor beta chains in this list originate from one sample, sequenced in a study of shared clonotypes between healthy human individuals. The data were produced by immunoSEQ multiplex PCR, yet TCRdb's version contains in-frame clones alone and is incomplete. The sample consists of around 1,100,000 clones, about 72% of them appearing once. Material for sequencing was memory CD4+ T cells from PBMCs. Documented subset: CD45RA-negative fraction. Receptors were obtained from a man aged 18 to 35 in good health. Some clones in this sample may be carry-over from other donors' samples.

This CDR3 is CASIQVPLHNGEQFF. The CDR3 DNA follows: TGTGCCAGCATACAGGTACCCCTGCACAATGGTGAGCAGTTCTTC. The chain is built from TRBV6-1 and TRBJ2-1, with D tentatively TRBD1 (5 bases). V dropped 7 bases and J dropped 9 bases, with 22 bases sitting between them. CDR1 and CDR2 from the germline V gene are MNHNS and SASEGT. This CDR3 is built from 15 residues.

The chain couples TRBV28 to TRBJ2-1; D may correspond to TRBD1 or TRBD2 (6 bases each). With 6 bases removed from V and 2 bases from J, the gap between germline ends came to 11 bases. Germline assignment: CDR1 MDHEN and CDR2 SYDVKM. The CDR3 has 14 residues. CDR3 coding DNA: TGTGCCAGCAGCATGAGGGGGGCCTACAATGAGCAGTTCTTC. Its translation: CASSMRGAYNEQFF.

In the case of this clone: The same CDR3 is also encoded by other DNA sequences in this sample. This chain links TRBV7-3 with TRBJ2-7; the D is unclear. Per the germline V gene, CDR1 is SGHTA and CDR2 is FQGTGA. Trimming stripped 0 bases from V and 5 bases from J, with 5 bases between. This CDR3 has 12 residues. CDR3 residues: CASSLTGDEQYF. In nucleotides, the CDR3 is TGTGCCAGCAGCTTAACAGGCGACGAGCAGTACTTC.

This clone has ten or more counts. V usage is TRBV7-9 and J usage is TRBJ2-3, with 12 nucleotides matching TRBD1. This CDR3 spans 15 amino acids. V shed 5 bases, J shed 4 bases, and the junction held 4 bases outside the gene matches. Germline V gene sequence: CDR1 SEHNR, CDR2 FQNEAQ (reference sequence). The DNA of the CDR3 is TGTGCCAGCAGCCCGGGACAGGGGGCCGCAGATACGCAGTATTTT. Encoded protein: CASSPGQGAADTQYF. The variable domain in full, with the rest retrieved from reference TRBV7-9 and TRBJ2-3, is DTGVSQNPRHKITKRGQNVTFRCDPISEHNRLYWYRQTLGQGPEFLTYFQNEAQLEKSRLLSDRFSAERPKGSFSTLEIQRTEQGDSAMYLCASSPGQGAADTQYFGPGTRLTVL.

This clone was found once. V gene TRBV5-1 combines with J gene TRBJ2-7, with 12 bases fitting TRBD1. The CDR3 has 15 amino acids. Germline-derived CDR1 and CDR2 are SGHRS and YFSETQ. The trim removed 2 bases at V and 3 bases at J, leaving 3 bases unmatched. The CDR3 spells CASSFGTGGLYEQYF. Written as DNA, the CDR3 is TGCGCCAGCAGCTTCGGGACAGGGGGCCTCTACGAGCAGTACTTC.

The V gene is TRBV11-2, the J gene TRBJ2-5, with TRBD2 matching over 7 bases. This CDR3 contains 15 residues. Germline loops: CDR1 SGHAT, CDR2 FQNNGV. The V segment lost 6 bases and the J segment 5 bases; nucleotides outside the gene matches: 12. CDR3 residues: CASRSWGGVQETQYF. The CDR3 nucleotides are TGTGCCAGCAGATCCTGGGGGGGTGTTCAGGAGACCCAGTACTTC.

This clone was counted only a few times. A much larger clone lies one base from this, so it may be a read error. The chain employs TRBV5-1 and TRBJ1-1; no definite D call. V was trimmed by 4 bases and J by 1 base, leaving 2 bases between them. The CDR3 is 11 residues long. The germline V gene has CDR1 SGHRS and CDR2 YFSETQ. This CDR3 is CASSQNTEAFF. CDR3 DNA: TGCGCCAGCAGCCAGAACACTGAAGCTTTCTTT.

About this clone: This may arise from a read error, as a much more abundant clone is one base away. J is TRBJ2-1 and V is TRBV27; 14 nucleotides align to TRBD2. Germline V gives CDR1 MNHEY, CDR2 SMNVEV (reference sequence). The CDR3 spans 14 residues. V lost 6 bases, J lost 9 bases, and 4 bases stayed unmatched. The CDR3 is CASRQTSGRGEQFF. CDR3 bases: TGTGCCAGCAGGCAGACTAGCGGGAGGGGTGAGCAGTTCTTC.

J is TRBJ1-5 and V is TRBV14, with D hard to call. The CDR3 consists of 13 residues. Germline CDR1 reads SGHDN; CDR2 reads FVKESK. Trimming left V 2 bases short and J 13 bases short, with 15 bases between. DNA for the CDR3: TGTGCCAGCAGCCAAACGGTCAGTGGCCTACAGCATTTT. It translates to CASSQTVSGLQHF.

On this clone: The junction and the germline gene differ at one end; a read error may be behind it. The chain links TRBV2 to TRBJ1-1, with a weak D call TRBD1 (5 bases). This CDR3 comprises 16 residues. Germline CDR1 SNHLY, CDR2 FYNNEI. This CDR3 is CASSEGRVSQPTETFF. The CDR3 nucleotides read TGTGCCAGCAGCGAGGGGCGGGTCAGCCAACCCACTGAAACTTTCTTT.

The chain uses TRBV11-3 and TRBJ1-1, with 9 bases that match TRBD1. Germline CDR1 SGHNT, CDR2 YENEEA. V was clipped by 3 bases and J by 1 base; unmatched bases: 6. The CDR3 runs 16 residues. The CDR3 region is CASSFSGTGPNTEAFF. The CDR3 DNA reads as TGTGCCAGCAGCTTCTCCGGGACAGGGCCGAACACTGAAGCTTTCTTT.

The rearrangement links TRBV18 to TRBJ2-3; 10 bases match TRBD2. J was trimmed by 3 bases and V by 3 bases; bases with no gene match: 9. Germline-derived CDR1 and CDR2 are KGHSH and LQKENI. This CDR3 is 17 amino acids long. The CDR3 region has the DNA TGTGCCAGCTCACCGCTAGCGGGAGACGGTGGGACAGATACGCAGTATTTT. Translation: CASSPLAGDGGTDTQYF.

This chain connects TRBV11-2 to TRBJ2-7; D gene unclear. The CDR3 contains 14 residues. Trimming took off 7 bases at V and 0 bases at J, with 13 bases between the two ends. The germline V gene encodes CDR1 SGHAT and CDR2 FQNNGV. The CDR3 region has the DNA TGTGCCAGCACCCTCGACTCTAGCTCCTACGAGCAGTACTTC. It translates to CASTLDSSSYEQYF.

DNA for the CDR3: TGTGCCAGCAGTTTATCCGGGACAGGTCCCTACAATGAGCAGTTCTTC. Its protein product is CASSLSGTGPYNEQFF. This sequence joins TRBV28 and TRBJ2-1; TRBD1 matches 8 bases. This CDR3 contains 16 residues. From germline, CDR1 is MDHEN and CDR2 SYDVKM. Germline trimming cut 1 base from V and 2 bases from J; bases unmatched to any gene: 4.

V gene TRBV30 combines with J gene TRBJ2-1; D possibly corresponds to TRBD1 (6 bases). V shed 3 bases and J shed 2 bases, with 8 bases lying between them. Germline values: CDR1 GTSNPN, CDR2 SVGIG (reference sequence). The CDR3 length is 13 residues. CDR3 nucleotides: TGTGCCTGGAGGAGGGACACCTACAATGAGCAGTTCTTC. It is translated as CAWRRDTYNEQFF.

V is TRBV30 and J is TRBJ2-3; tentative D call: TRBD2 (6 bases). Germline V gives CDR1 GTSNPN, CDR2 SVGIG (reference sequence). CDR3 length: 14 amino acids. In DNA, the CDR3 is TGTGCACAATCGGGACTCCGTAGCACAGATACGCAGTATTTT. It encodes CAQSGLRSTDTQYF.